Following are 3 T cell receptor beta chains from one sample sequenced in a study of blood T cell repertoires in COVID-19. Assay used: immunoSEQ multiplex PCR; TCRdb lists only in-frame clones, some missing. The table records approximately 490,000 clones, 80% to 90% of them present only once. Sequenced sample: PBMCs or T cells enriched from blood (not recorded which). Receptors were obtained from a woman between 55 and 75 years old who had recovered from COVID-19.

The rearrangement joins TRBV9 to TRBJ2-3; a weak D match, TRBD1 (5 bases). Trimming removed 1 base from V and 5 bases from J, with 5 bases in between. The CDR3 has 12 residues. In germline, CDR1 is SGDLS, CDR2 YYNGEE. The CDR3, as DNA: TGTGCCAGCAGCGTACAGGGAGATACGCAGTATTTT. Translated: CASSVQGDTQYF.

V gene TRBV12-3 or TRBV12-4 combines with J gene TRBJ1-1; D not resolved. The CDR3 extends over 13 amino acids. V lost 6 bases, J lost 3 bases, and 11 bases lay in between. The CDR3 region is CASSPRRYTEAFF. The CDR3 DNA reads TGTGCCAGCAGCCCCCGCAGGTACACTGAAGCTTTCTTT.

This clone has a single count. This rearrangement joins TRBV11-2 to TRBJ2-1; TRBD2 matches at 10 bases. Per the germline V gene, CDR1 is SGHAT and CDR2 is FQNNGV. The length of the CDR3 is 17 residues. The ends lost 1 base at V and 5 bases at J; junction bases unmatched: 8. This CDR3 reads CASSLVRTSGRNNEQFF. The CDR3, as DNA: TGTGCCAGCAGCTTAGTCCGGACTAGCGGAAGAAACAATGAGCAGTTCTTC.